This TCR beta chain derives from a study of blood T cells in healthy people across ages. Combining a sample-barcoded 5' primer with a J-beta primer mix, a second PCR ran for about 7 to 11 cycles. MiXCR, run by TCRdb on the 5' RACE reads, gives a single entry per CDR3 protein. The sample has some 1.8 million distinct CDR3 sequences; roughly two fifths are singletons. The TCR was taken from a human donor in good health. The sample comprised blood.

CDR3 in amino acids: CATSDRGLSTEAFF. Here the CDR3 DNA reads TGTGCCACCAGTGACAGGGGGCTGAGCACTGAAGCTTTCTTT. The chain has TRBV24-1 and TRBJ1-1, with 8 bases fitting TRBD1. CDR3 size: 14 residues. CDR1 is KGHDR and CDR2 is SFDVKD in the germline V gene. V lost 4 bases and J lost 4; bases outside the gene matches: 4.